The rows below give T cell receptor beta chains drawn from one sample of a study of monozygotic twins with inflammatory bowel disease. TCRdb reprocessed the 5' RACE reads and reports one entry per CDR3 protein, with no DNA. The specimen's table records about 210,000 distinct CDR3 sequences. The specimen was blood. The source is a human donor with ulcerative colitis or Crohn's disease, or a healthy co-twin of an affected twin (not recorded which). The CDR3 runs from the conserved cysteine through the conserved F or W. The order of the fields is J gene, V gene, CDR3 protein.

TRBJ1-6,TRBV6-5,CASGRLPGLSSYNSPLHF
TRBJ2-1,TRBV5-1,CASSRRAATLYDEQFF
TRBJ2-6,TRBV28,CASKAETSSGANVLTF
TRBJ2-1,TRBV6-1,CASSEVGTAPGEQFF
TRBJ1-1,TRBV5-1,CVSSLRPNTEAFF
TRBJ2-1,TRBV6-5,CASSTVGNEQFF
TRBJ2-3,TRBV9,CASSGKSSGTDTQYF
TRBJ1-6,TRBV2,CASSEDSDPYIYNSPLHF
TRBJ2-1,TRBV20-1,CSAPRGGSSYNEQFF
TRBJ2-1,TRBV2,CATSGMSSYNEQFF
TRBJ1-1,TRBV20-1,CSASQGSDTEAFF
TRBJ1-4,TRBV20-1,CSAPDPGGEKLFF
TRBJ1-6,TRBV7-2,CASSLVRPAYNSPLHF